One T cell receptor (beta chain) is described in this entry. This sample is drawn from a study of T cell changes during pregnancy in multiple sclerosis. Trimming removed 1 base from V and 9 bases from J; junction bases left unmatched: 5. This CDR3 comprises 13 residues. Looked up from germline, CDR1 is SQVTM and CDR2 is ANQGSEA. Clones were sequenced by immunoSEQ multiplex PCR, and TCRdb holds only the in-frame ones, with some missing. The sample has tens of thousands of clones, approximately 92% seen once; the top ten hold 6.5% to 8%. The chain has TRBV29-1 and TRBJ2-1, with 8 bases that match TRBD2. The sample consisted of CD8+ T cells from peripheral blood mononuclear cells, taken in the third trimester of pregnancy. This TCR derives from a female donor with multiple sclerosis, enrolled in a pregnancy study. In DNA form, the CDR3 reads TGCAGCGTTGAAGCGGGGGGGCCGGGTGAGCAGTTCTTC. Its protein is CSVEAGGPGEQFF.